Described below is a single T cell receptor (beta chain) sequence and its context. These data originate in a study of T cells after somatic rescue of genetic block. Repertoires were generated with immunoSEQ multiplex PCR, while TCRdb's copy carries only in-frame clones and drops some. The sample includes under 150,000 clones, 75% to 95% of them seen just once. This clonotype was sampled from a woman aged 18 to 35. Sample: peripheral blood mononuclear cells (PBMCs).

CDR3 DNA sequence: TGTGCCAGCAGCTCCGACGGGTTCACCGGGGAGCTGTTTTTT. This codes for CASSSDGFTGELFF. The chain links TRBV7-3 to TRBJ2-2; D call uncertain. The CDR3 is 14 amino acids. The ends were cut back, 4 bases at V and 4 bases at J, with 10 bases in the middle. Germline V gene data show CDR1 as SGHTA and CDR2 as FQGTGA.